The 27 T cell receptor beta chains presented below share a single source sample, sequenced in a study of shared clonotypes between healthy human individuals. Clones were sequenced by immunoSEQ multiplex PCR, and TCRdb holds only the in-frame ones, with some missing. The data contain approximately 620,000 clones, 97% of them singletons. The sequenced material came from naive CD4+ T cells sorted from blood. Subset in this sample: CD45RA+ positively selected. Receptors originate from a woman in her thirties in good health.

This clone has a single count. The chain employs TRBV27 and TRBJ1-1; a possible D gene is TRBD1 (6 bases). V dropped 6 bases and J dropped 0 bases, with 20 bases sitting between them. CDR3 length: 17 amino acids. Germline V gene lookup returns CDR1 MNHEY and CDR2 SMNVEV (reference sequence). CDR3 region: CASSRKTDSRMNTEAFF. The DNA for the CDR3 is TGTGCCAGCAGCCGAAAGACGGACAGTAGAATGAACACTGAAGCTTTCTTT.

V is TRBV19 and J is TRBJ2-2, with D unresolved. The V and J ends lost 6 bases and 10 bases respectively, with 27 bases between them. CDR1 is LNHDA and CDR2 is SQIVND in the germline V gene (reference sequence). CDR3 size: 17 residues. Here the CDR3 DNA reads TGTGCCAGTAGCTCGCCTTCCGTCTCGGTCACACTCGAGGAGCTGTTTTTT. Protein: CASSSPSVSVTLEELFF.

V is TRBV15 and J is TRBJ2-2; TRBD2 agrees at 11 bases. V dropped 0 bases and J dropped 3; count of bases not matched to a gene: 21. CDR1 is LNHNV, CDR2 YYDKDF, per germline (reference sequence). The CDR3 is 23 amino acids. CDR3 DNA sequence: TGTGCCACCAGCAGAGATCGGTCGGGGAAGGGGACAACTAGCGGGAGAGACACCGGGGAGCTGTTTTTT. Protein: CATSRDRSGKGTTSGRDTGELFF.

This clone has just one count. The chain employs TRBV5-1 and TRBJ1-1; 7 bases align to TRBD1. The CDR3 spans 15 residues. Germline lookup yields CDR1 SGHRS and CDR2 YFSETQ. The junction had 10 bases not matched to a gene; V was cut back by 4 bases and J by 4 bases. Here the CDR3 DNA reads TGCGCCAGCAGCAGAGCAGGGGGGCGGTTCACTGAAGCTTTCTTT. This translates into CASSRAGGRFTEAFF.

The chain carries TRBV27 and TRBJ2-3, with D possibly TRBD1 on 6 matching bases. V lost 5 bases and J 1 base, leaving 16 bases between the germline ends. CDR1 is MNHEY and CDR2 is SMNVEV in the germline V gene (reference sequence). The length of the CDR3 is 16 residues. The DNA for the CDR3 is TGTGCCAGCAGTCTCCAGGGGCCCCAAGGCACAGATACGCAGTATTTT. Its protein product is CASSLQGPQGTDTQYF.

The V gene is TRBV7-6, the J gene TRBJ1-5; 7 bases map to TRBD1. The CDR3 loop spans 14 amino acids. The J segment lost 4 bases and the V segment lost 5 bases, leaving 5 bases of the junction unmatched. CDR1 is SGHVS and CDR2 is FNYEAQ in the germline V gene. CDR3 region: CASSAGTVNQPQHF. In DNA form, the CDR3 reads TGTGCCAGCAGCGCCGGGACAGTAAATCAGCCCCAGCATTTT.

CDR3 loop: CASSYGSPGQGYGYTF. CDR3 nucleotides: TGTGCCAGCAGTTACGGGTCCCCGGGACAGGGCTATGGCTACACCTTC. V is TRBV6-5 and J is TRBJ1-2, with TRBD1 identical over 9 bases. The trim removed 2 bases at V and 4 bases at J, leaving 8 bases unmatched. The CDR3 covers 16 residues. Per germline, CDR1 MNHEY and CDR2 SVGAGI.

The DNA for the CDR3 is TGTGCCACTAAGTTCCGCGGTAGCACAGATACGCAGTATTTT. The encoded protein is CATKFRGSTDTQYF. The V call is TRBV19, the J call TRBJ2-3, with D uncertain. The CDR3 consists of 14 residues. Trimming removed 10 bases from V and 0 bases from J, with 14 bases in between. Germline CDR1 reads LNHDA; CDR2 reads SQIVND (reference sequence).

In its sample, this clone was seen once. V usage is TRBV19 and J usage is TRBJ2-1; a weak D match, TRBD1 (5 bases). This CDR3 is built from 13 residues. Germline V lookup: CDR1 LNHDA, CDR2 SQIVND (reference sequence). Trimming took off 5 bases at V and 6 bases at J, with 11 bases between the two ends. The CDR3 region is CASSRQSTNEQFF. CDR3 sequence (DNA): TGTGCCAGTAGTCGACAGAGTACCAATGAGCAGTTCTTC.

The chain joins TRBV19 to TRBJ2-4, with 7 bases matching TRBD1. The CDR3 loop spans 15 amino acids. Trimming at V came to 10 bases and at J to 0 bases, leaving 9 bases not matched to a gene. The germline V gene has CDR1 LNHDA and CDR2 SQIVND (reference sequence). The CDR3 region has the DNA TGTGCCACGGGAAAGACAGGGATAGCCAAAAACATTCAGTACTTC. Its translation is CATGKTGIAKNIQYF.

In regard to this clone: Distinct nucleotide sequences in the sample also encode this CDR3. CDR3: CASSSPGQGKTEAFF. Written as DNA, the CDR3 is TGTGCCAGCAGTTCCCCGGGACAGGGAAAAACTGAAGCTTTCTTT. The chain uses TRBV28 and TRBJ1-1, with 9 positions matching TRBD1. The germline gives CDR1 MDHEN, CDR2 SYDVKM. V shed 4 bases and J 5 bases; nucleotides not matched to a gene: 8. This CDR3 has 15 residues.

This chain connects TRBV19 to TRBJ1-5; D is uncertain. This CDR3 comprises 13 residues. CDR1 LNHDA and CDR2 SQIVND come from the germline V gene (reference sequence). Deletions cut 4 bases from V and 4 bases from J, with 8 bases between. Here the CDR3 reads CASSTISNQPQHF. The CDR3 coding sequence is TGTGCCAGTAGTACGATTAGTAATCAGCCCCAGCATTTT.

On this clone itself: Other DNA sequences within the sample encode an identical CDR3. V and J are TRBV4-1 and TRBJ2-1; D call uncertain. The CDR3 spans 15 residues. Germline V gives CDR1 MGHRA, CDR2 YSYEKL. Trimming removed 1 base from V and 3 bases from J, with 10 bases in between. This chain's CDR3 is CASSQVGVLYNEQFF. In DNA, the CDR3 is TGCGCCAGCAGCCAAGTCGGCGTCCTCTACAATGAGCAGTTCTTC.

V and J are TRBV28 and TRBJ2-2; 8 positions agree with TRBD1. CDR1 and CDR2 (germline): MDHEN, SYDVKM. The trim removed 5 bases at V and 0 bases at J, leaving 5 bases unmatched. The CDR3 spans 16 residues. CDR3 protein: CASSLTGVANTGELFF. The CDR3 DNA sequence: TGTGCCAGCAGTCTGACAGGGGTTGCGAACACCGGGGAGCTGTTTTTT.

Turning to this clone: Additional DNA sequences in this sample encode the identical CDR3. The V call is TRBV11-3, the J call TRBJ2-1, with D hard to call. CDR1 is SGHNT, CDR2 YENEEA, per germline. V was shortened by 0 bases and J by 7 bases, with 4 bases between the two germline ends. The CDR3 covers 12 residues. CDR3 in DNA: TGTGCCAGCAGCTTAGATAGGAATGAGCAGTTCTTC. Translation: CASSLDRNEQFF.

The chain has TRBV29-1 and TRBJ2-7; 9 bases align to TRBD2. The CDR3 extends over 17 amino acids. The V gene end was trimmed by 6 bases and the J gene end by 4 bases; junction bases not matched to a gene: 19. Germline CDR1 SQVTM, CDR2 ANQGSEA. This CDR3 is CSVSARRAGGPEYEQYF. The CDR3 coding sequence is TGCAGCGTCTCCGCAAGAAGGGCGGGAGGGCCAGAATACGAGCAGTACTTC.

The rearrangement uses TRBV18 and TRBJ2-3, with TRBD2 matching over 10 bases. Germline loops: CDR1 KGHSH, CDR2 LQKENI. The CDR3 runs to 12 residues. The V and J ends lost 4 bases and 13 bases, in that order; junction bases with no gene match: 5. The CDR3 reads CASSRLAGAKYF. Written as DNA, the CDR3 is TGTGCCAGCTCACGGCTAGCGGGAGCCAAGTATTTT. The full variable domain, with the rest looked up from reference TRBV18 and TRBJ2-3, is NAGVMQNPRHLVRRRGQEARLRCSPMKGHSHVYWYRQLPEEGLKFMVYLQKENIIDESGMPKERFSAEFPKEGPSILRIQQVVRGDSAAYFCASSRLAGAKYFGPGTRLTVL.

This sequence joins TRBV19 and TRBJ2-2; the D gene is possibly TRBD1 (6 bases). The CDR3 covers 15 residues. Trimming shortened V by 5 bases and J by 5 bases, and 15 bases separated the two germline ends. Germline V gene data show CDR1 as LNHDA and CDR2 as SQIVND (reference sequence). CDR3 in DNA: TGTGCCAGTAGTCCTACCGGGACACAGACCGGGGAGCTGTTTTTT. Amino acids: CASSPTGTQTGELFF.

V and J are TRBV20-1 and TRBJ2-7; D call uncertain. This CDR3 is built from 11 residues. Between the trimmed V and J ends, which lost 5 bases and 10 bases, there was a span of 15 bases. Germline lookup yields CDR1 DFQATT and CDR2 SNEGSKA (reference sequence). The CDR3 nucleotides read TGCAGTGCTGGGGTTAACATCAAACAGTACTTC. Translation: CSAGVNIKQYF.

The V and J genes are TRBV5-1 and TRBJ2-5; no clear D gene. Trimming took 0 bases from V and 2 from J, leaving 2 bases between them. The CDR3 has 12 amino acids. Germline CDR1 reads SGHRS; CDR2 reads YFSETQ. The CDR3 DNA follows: TGCGCCAGCAGCTTGGAGCAAGAGACCCAGTACTTC. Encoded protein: CASSLEQETQYF.

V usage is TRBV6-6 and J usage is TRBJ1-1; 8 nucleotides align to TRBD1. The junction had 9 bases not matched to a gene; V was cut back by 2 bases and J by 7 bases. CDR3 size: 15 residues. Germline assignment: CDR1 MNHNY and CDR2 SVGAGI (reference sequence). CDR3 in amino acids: CASSYAGQGWFEAFF. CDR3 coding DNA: TGTGCCAGCAGTTACGCCGGACAGGGTTGGTTTGAAGCTTTCTTT.

The CDR3 DNA reads TGTGCCAGCAGTAAAGGGGACAGGTTATCAGTGAAAGTGGCCGGGGAGCTGTTTTTT. This codes for CASSKGDRLSVKVAGELFF. The chain uses TRBV2 and TRBJ2-2, with 8 bases that match TRBD1. The V segment lost 5 bases and the J segment 6 bases; nucleotides outside the gene matches: 20. Germline CDR1 is SNHLY and CDR2 is FYNNEI. This CDR3 contains 19 residues. The full variable domain, with the rest looked up from reference TRBV2 and TRBJ2-2, is EPEVTQTPSHQVTQMGQEVILRCVPISNHLYFYWYRQILGQKVEFLVSFYNNEISEKSEIFDDQFSVERPDGSNFTLKIRSTKLEDSAMYFCASSKGDRLSVKVAGELFFGEGSRLTVL.

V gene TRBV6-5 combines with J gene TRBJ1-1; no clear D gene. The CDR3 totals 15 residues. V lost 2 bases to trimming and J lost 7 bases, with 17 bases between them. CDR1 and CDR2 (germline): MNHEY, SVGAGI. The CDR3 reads CASSYRTPFGIEAFF. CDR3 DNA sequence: TGTGCCAGCAGTTACCGGACCCCATTTGGTATTGAAGCTTTCTTT.

DNA of the CDR3: TGTGCCAGCAGCCCCGACAGGTCCCTCGCCGAGCAGTACTTC. Protein: CASSPDRSLAEQYF. The V and J genes are TRBV14 and TRBJ2-7, with D possibly matching TRBD1 (6 bases). The V end lost 4 bases, the J end lost 6 bases, and 16 bases lay between the germline ends. This CDR3 has 14 residues. Germline-derived CDR1 and CDR2 are SGHDN and FVKESK.

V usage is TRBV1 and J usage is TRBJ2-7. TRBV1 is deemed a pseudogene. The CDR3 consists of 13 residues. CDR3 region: CTSGGPAPYEQYF. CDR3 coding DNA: TGCACCAGCGGGGGTCCGGCCCCCTACGAGCAGTACTTC.

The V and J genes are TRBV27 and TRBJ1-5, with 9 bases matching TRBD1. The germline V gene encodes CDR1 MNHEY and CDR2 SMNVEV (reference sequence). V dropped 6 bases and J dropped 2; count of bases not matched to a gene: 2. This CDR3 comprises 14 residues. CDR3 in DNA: TGTGCCAGCAGGAGGGACAGGGGCAATCAGCCCCAGCATTTT. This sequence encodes CASRRDRGNQPQHF.

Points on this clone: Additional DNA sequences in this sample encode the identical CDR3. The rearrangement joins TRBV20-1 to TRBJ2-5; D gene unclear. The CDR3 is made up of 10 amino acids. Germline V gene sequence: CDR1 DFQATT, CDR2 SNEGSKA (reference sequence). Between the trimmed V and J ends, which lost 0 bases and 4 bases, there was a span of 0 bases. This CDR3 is CSAREETQYF. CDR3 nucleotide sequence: TGCAGTGCTAGAGAAGAGACCCAGTACTTC.